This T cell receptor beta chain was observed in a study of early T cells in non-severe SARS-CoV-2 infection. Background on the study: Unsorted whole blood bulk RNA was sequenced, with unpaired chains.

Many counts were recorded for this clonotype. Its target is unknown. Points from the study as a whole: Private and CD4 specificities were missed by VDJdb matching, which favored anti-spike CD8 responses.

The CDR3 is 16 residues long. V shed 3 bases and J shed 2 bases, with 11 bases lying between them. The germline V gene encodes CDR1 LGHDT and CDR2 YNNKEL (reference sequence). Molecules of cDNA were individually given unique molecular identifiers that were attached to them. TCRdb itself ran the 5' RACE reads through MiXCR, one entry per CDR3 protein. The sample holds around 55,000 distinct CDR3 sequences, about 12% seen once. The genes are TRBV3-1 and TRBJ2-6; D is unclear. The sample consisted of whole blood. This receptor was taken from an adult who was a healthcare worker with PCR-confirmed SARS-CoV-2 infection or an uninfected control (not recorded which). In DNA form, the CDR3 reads TGTGCCAGCAGCCAGCCCACCCTCCCTGGGGCCAACGTCCTGACTTTC. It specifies CASSQPTLPGANVLTF.